This T cell receptor beta chain was sequenced during a study of CD8+CD57+ T cells in acquired aplastic anemia. This CDR3 is 17 amino acids long. Germline lookup yields CDR1 KGHDR and CDR2 SFDVKD. V lost 2 bases, J lost 4 bases, and 8 bases stayed unmatched. Genomic DNA served as template for TCR beta VDJ and CDR3 profiling. TCRdb re-derived calls from the reads in MiXCR, one entry per CDR3 protein. The data show about 180,000 distinct CDR3 sequences, around 48% seen once. All sequencing subjects had displayed CD8+CD57+ cell expansion on flow cytometry. The sequenced material came from sorted CD4+, CD8+, or CD8+CD57+ T cells (not recorded which) from PBMCs. The chain links TRBV24-1 to TRBJ2-3; the match to TRBD2 covers 10 bases. The source of this sequence is a human donor with aplastic anemia. CDR3 in amino acids: CATSDWASGGQADTQYF. DNA for the CDR3: TGTGCCACCAGTGATTGGGCTAGCGGGGGCCAGGCAGATACGCAGTATTTT.